This T cell receptor (beta chain) was documented in a study of blood T cell repertoires in COVID-19. Across the whole study: The origin of the acute and convalescent COVID-19 samples was the United States, Italy and Spain. T cells, B-cell-depleted T cells, or PBMCs provided the cDNA or gDNA that served as material.

Original processing notes: Counts of nucleated cells, estimated from reference gene primer amplification, were obtained. TCRdb keeps only in-frame clones here, not all; method: immunoSEQ multiplex PCR. The V and J calls and the clone size are those of that table, but D and trimming were determined from the DNA. The table lists over 110,000 clones, approximately 89% of them singletons, with around 28% in the top ten. The V end was cut by 2 bases, the J end by 9 bases, with 14 bases between. Per the germline V gene, CDR1 is MNHEY and CDR2 is SVGEGT. CDR3 length equals 14 residues. This chain uses TRBV6-2 or TRBV6-3 with TRBJ2-1, with D possibly matching TRBD2 (5 bases). Sample: peripheral blood. The TCR was taken from a human donor in a cohort sampled during active COVID-19. The CDR3 region is CASSYVLAVGEQFF. The CDR3 DNA sequence: TGTGCCAGCAGTTACGTGCTAGCAGTAGGTGAGCAGTTCTTC.